Shown below are 30 T cell receptor beta chains from a single sample sequenced in a study of OX40 agonist ivuxolimab in advanced cancers. Sequenced by immunoSEQ multiplex PCR; TCRdb stores in-frame clones only, minus some. The sample consists of approximately 51,000 clones, approximately 80% of them appearing once. The specimen comprised CD4+ or CD8+ T cells sorted from blood, sampled in a trial of the OX40 agonist ivuxolimab. The receptors derive from an adult with an advanced solid tumor such as melanoma, head and neck, liver or kidney cancer.

The rearrangement uses TRBV9 and TRBJ2-1, with D possibly matching TRBD2 (5 bases). Germline V gene sequence: CDR1 SGDLS, CDR2 YYNGEE. V was shortened by 0 bases and J by 5 bases, with 18 bases between the two germline ends. This CDR3 comprises 17 residues. The CDR3 protein is CASSVGWKRTKNNEQFF. Written as DNA, the CDR3 is TGTGCCAGCAGCGTAGGGTGGAAGCGGACGAAAAACAATGAGCAGTTCTTC.

The chain is built from TRBV18 and TRBJ2-1; weak D call: TRBD2 (6 bases). Trimming took 0 bases from V and 1 from J, leaving 13 bases between them. This CDR3 is 17 amino acids long. The germline V gene has CDR1 KGHSH and CDR2 LQKENI. In DNA, the CDR3 is TGTGCCAGCTCACCACCGCAAGGTGGGGGGTCCTACAATGAGCAGTTCTTC. Protein sequence: CASSPPQGGGSYNEQFF.

This chain's CDR3 is CASSLSGRETQYF. The CDR3 DNA follows: TGTGCCAGCAGCTTGTCAGGGAGGGAGACCCAGTACTTC. The chain employs TRBV5-4 and TRBJ2-5, with D possibly matching TRBD2 (6 bases). This CDR3 has 13 residues. Deletions cut 1 base from V and 5 bases from J, with 9 bases between. Germline V gene sequence: CDR1 SGHNT, CDR2 YYREEE (reference sequence).

The CDR3: CASSLVDNYSNQPQHF. In nucleotides, the CDR3 is TGTGCCAGCAGTTTAGTGGATAACTATAGCAATCAGCCCCAGCATTTT. This chain uses TRBV28 with TRBJ1-5; D is ambiguous. The CDR3 is made up of 16 amino acids. Deletions cut 2 bases from V and 0 bases from J, with 11 bases between. CDR1 MDHEN and CDR2 SYDVKM come from the germline V gene.

The rearrangement links TRBV29-1 to TRBJ2-7; D not certain. The CDR3 runs to 13 residues. Trimming stripped 1 base from V and 0 bases from J, with 7 bases between. Germline V gene sequence: CDR1 SQVTM, CDR2 ANQGSEA. CDR3 sequence reads: CSVEGGVSYEQYF. For the CDR3, the DNA is TGCAGCGTTGAAGGGGGTGTCTCCTACGAGCAGTACTTC.

V and J are TRBV10-2 and TRBJ2-1, with 10 bases aligning to TRBD2. The germline gives CDR1 WSHSY, CDR2 SAAADI. The junction had 10 bases not matched to a gene; V was cut back by 10 bases and J by 10 bases. The CDR3 contains 13 residues. The CDR3 loop reads CATRTSGASEQFF. CDR3 DNA sequence: TGCGCCACGAGGACTAGCGGAGCCTCGGAGCAGTTCTTC.

The chain carries TRBV30 and TRBJ2-2; D remains ambiguous. The germline gives CDR1 GTSNPN, CDR2 SVGIG (reference sequence). The CDR3 sequence is 12 residues long. V dropped 3 bases and J dropped 0 bases, with 2 bases sitting between them. The CDR3: CAWRPNTGELFF. CDR3 DNA: TGTGCCTGGAGGCCGAACACCGGGGAGCTGTTTTTT.

The chain recombines TRBV14 with TRBJ2-5; D ambiguous. The germline CDR1 and CDR2 sequences are SGHDN and FVKESK. The CDR3 spans 13 residues. Trimming removed 0 bases from V and 9 bases from J, with 11 bases in between. CDR3 in DNA: TGTGCCAGCAGCCAAGATCCCTTACTCTCCCAGTACTTC. Residues: CASSQDPLLSQYF.

The CDR3 coding sequence is TGTGCCAGCAGTAGCCCCGGGACAGGGGATAATCAGCCCCAGCATTTT. Its translation: CASSSPGTGDNQPQHF. The chain employs TRBV25-1 and TRBJ1-5, with 10 bases matching TRBD1. Germline CDR1 is MGHDK and CDR2 is SYGVNS. V lost 5 bases and J lost 4; bases outside the gene matches: 8. This CDR3 has 16 amino acids.

This chain links TRBV4-1 with TRBJ2-3; D call uncertain. The germline V and J ends were trimmed by 0 bases and 3 bases, with 7 bases remaining between them. CDR1 is MGHRA and CDR2 is YSYEKL in the germline V gene. The CDR3 consists of 14 residues. This chain's CDR3 is CASSQDFRTDTQYF. The CDR3 bases are TGCGCCAGCAGCCAAGACTTCCGAACAGATACGCAGTATTTT.

This clone was counted only a few times. The chain joins TRBV6-1 to TRBJ1-6; weak D call: TRBD1 (5 bases). Trimming shortened V by 6 bases and J by 7 bases, and 10 bases separated the two germline ends. Per germline, CDR1 MNHNS and CDR2 SASEGT. CDR3 length: 13 amino acids. DNA for the CDR3: TGTGCCAGCAGCACAGGAGTCAATTCACCCCTCCACTTT. Encoded protein: CASSTGVNSPLHF.

The chain recombines TRBV27 with TRBJ2-5; 10 bases are shared with TRBD2. The germline V gene has CDR1 MNHEY and CDR2 SMNVEV (reference sequence). Trimming at V came to 3 bases and at J to 5 bases, leaving 15 bases not matched to a gene. The CDR3 is made up of 18 amino acids. The CDR3 spells CASSLVRISGRFLETQYF. The CDR3 coding sequence is TGTGCCAGCAGTTTGGTCCGGATTAGCGGGAGGTTTTTGGAGACCCAGTACTTC.

The chain uses TRBV10-3 and TRBJ2-7, with TRBD1 matching over 7 bases. Germline CDR1 ENHRY, CDR2 SYGVKD. J lost 1 base, V lost 5 bases, and 8 bases had no gene match. The CDR3 is 15 residues long. CDR3 DNA: TGTGCCATCAGTACGGCCGACAGGGATTCCTACGAGCAGTACTTC. It translates to CAISTADRDSYEQYF.

This clone appeared a single time. The chain employs TRBV7-8 and TRBJ2-2, with 9 bases lining up with TRBD1. The CDR3 contains 15 residues. J gave up 4 bases and V 1 base, and 1 base lay outside the gene matches. The germline V gene encodes CDR1 SGHVS and CDR2 FQNEAQ. CDR3 region: CASSLGDRVTGELFF. CDR3 nucleotide sequence: TGTGCCAGCAGCTTAGGGGACAGGGTCACCGGGGAGCTGTTTTTT.

There are a few counts of this clone. The gene calls are TRBV5-1 and TRBJ2-1, with TRBD2 matching 8 bases. Germline CDR1 is SGHRS and CDR2 is YFSETQ. V lost 0 bases and J lost 0; bases outside the gene matches: 2. The CDR3 runs to 16 residues. CDR3 sequence reads: CASSLGTSLSYNEQFF. The CDR3 region has the DNA TGCGCCAGCAGCTTGGGGACTAGCCTCTCCTACAATGAGCAGTTCTTC.

The rearrangement uses TRBV5-1 and TRBJ1-1, with D possibly matching TRBD1 (6 bases). There are 15 residues in the CDR3. The V gene's germline CDR1 is SGHRS and CDR2 YFSETQ. The ends were cut back, 1 base at V and 4 bases at J, with 14 bases in the middle. The CDR3 DNA is TGCGCCAGCAGCTTGTCGGCGGGGGGCCTCACTGAAGCTTTCTTT. Protein product: CASSLSAGGLTEAFF.

The genes are TRBV5-1 and TRBJ2-2, with D perhaps TRBD1 (6 bases). This CDR3 is built from 13 residues. The V and J ends lost 4 bases and 5 bases respectively, with 9 bases between them. Germline V gives CDR1 SGHRS, CDR2 YFSETQ. The CDR3: CASSQGGTGELFF. Here the CDR3 DNA reads TGCGCCAGCAGCCAAGGGGGAACCGGGGAGCTGTTTTTT.

V usage is TRBV5-1 and J usage is TRBJ2-1; 10 bases are shared with TRBD2. The ends lost 0 bases at V and 6 bases at J; junction bases unmatched: 6. This CDR3 region has 16 residues. The germline V gene has CDR1 SGHRS and CDR2 YFSETQ. CDR3 DNA sequence: TGCGCCAGCAGCTTGGCCCTAGCGGGAGTTGGCAATGAGCAGTTCTTC. It encodes CASSLALAGVGNEQFF.

The chain has TRBV29-1 and TRBJ1-2, with D perhaps TRBD1 (6 bases). The germline gives CDR1 SQVTM, CDR2 ANQGSEA. The V end was cut by 3 bases, the J end by 6 bases, with 14 bases between. This CDR3 has 13 amino acids. CDR3 nucleotides: TGCAGCGTTGATGATCCGGGGGCGGATGGCTACACCTTC. It encodes CSVDDPGADGYTF.

The chain carries TRBV19 and TRBJ2-1; tentatively, D is TRBD1 (6 bases). This CDR3 has 16 residues. Germline-derived CDR1 and CDR2 are LNHDA and SQIVND (reference sequence). V gave up 5 bases and J gave up 3 bases, with 17 bases separating them. CDR3 loop: CASSPEGGVDYNEQFF. In DNA, the CDR3 is TGTGCCAGTAGTCCTGAAGGGGGAGTCGACTACAATGAGCAGTTCTTC.

The rearrangement links TRBV5-3 to TRBJ1-2, with no clear D. Being an ORF, TRBV5-3 has a function that is uncertain. The V end was cut by 0 bases, the J end by 1 base, with 7 bases between. The CDR3 covers 14 residues. The CDR3 protein is CARSLGIGNYGYTF. The DNA for the CDR3 is TGTGCCAGAAGCTTGGGGATCGGTAACTATGGCTACACCTTC.

The CDR3 coding sequence is TGTGCCAGCAGTGAGGACACCGGGGAGCTGTTTTTT. Its translation: CASSEDTGELFF. The rearrangement joins TRBV2 to TRBJ2-2, with D unresolved. The CDR3 loop spans 12 amino acids. Per germline, CDR1 SNHLY and CDR2 FYNNEI. V lost 3 bases, J lost 3 bases, and 2 bases lay in between.

This clone was counted only a few times. The chain has TRBV5-1 and TRBJ2-3; weak D call: TRBD2 (6 bases). The V gene lost 7 bases and the J gene lost 1 base, with 13 bases spanning the gap. CDR3 length: 14 amino acids. Germline loops: CDR1 SGHRS, CDR2 YFSETQ. CDR3 sequence: CASESGEGTDTQYF. The CDR3 nucleotides are TGCGCCAGCGAATCGGGAGAGGGCACAGATACGCAGTATTTT.

The CDR3 reads CASSASGQGGYGYTF. CDR3 nucleotide sequence: TGTGCCAGCAGTGCTTCGGGACAGGGTGGATATGGCTACACCTTC. This chain links TRBV6-4 with TRBJ1-2; 9 bases fit TRBD1. This CDR3 is 15 amino acids long. Germline assignment: CDR1 MRHNA and CDR2 SNTAGT. With 4 bases clipped from V and 5 bases from J, the junction kept 8 bases outside the gene matches.

The genes are TRBV6-6 and TRBJ2-7, with 9 bases fitting TRBD2. CDR3 length: 11 residues. From germline, CDR1 is MNHNY and CDR2 SVGAGI (reference sequence). Trimming took 6 bases from V and 11 from J; bases not matched to a gene: 5. Written as DNA, the CDR3 is TGTGCCAGCAGATCCGGGACTAGCAAGTACTTC. This translates into CASRSGTSKYF.

The rearrangement links TRBV7-9 to TRBJ1-4; 7 bases line up with TRBD1. V lost 5 bases to trimming and J lost 4 bases; unmatched junction nucleotides: 4. Germline values: CDR1 SEHNR, CDR2 FQNEAQ (reference sequence). The CDR3 is made up of 14 amino acids. The DNA of the CDR3 is TGTGCCAGCAGCAGACAGGGCCTTAATGAAAAACTGTTTTTT. Protein: CASSRQGLNEKLFF.

The J gene is TRBJ2-3, the V gene TRBV28; TRBD2 is a possible D gene (6 bases). Trimming stripped 6 bases from V and 0 bases from J, with 7 bases between. CDR3 length: 13 residues. The germline V gene has CDR1 MDHEN and CDR2 SYDVKM. The CDR3 spells CASSTSSTDTQYF. The CDR3 DNA follows: TGTGCCAGCAGCACTAGCAGCACAGATACGCAGTATTTT.

V is TRBV5-1 and J is TRBJ2-1; 9 nucleotides line up with TRBD1. Germline CDR1 SGHRS, CDR2 YFSETQ. This CDR3 region has 16 residues. After removal of 3 bases from V and 7 bases from J, the junction contained 11 bases not matched to a gene. The CDR3 spells CASSSSPGTGKNEQFF. The CDR3 DNA is TGCGCCAGCAGCTCCTCTCCCGGGACAGGGAAGAATGAGCAGTTCTTC.

There are a few counts of this clone. The genes are TRBV29-1 and TRBJ1-1; D uncertain. CDR3 length: 10 amino acids. The V and J ends lost 6 bases and 1 base respectively, with 3 bases between them. Germline values: CDR1 SQVTM, CDR2 ANQGSEA. The CDR3 is CSVGNTEAFF. The CDR3 coding sequence is TGCAGCGTGGGGAACACTGAAGCTTTCTTT.

The DNA of the CDR3 is TGTGCCAGCAGTTTAAGCAGGGGGCTGAAGGTAAATACGCAGTATTTT. It specifies CASSLSRGLKVNTQYF. The rearrangement links TRBV28 to TRBJ2-3; 8 bases align to TRBD1. The germline gives CDR1 MDHEN, CDR2 SYDVKM. V was pared by 2 bases and J by 7 bases, with 11 bases of the junction left unmatched. The CDR3 contains 16 residues.